This entry features one T cell receptor beta chain sequence. This CDR3 spans 15 amino acids. V dropped 5 bases and J dropped 3; count of bases not matched to a gene: 7. The V gene's germline CDR1 is SGHTA and CDR2 FQGNSA. This specimen belongs to a study of blood T cell repertoires in COVID-19. For the study at large: There were acute and convalescent COVID-19 samples, and they came from the United States, Italy and Spain. PBMCs, B-cell-depleted T cells, or T cells provided the cDNA or gDNA that made up the material.

As originally analysed: Researchers report that nucleated cell counts were estimated from reference gene primer amplification. This table comes from immunoSEQ multiplex PCR, and its TCRdb copy is limited to in-frame clones, with some not included. V, J and clone size are taken as reported in that table, and D and trimming were inferred from the DNA itself. The sample holds under 300,000 clones, 82% seen once. V and J are TRBV7-2 and TRBJ1-1, with TRBD1 matching over 9 bases. The clonotype originates from a woman aged 18-35 years with acute or convalescent COVID-19. The sample comprised peripheral blood. CDR3 coding DNA: TGTGCCAGCAGCACACAGGGGGCGCCGGACACTGAAGCTTTCTTT. Its protein product is CASSTQGAPDTEAFF.